This T cell receptor beta chain is drawn from a study of T-cell memory formation after mild COVID-19. Employing constant-segment primers, 5'RACE generated TCR alpha and TCR beta cDNA libraries bearing sample barcodes and UMIs. One entry per CDR3 protein results from TCRdb running MiXCR on the 5' RACE reads. The sample shows a few hundred thousand distinct CDR3 sequences, 28% of them seen only once. At least ten counts were recorded for this clonotype. Its antigen is undetermined. General study findings and limits: Pre-infection memory contained some responding clones, which suggested that cross-reactive memory had joined.

The germline CDR1 and CDR2 sequences are SGHKS and YYEKEE (reference sequence). V gave up 3 bases and J gave up 3 bases, with 24 bases separating them. The CDR3 length is 18 residues. The V and J genes are TRBV5-5 and TRBJ2-5; D may be TRBD1 (5 bases). This sequence originates from an adult woman who had mild COVID-19 (a few samples of this study predate the infection). Cell type and time point are not known. Sequenced input: PBMCs or a T cell subset sorted from them (not recorded which). CDR3 amino acids: CASSSGYPDSVNKETQYF. CDR3 DNA sequence: TGTGCCAGCAGCTCAGGATATCCTGACAGCGTCAACAAAGAGACCCAGTACTTC.